The 25 T cell receptor beta chains listed next were all sequenced from one sample in a study of T cells in localized non-small cell lung cancer. Produced via immunoSEQ multiplex PCR; TCRdb's table is partial and in-frame only. The sample consists of tens of thousands of clones, roughly 88% of them appearing once. The specimen comprised peripheral blood mononuclear cells, sampled before any cancer treatment. These receptors were taken from a male donor at least 60 years old with stage II lung adenocarcinoma.

This clone showed up just a few times. The chain couples TRBV15 to TRBJ2-7; D unclear. Germline V CDR1 and CDR2: LNHNV, YYDKDF (reference sequence). The V end was cut by 3 bases, the J end by 0 bases, with 6 bases between. CDR3 length equals 13 residues. CDR3 in amino acids: CATSRRSSYEQYF. Written as DNA, the CDR3 is TGTGCCACCAGCAGGAGGAGCTCCTACGAGCAGTACTTC.

The CDR3 spells CASRDRGRGPQHF. CDR3 nucleotides: TGTGCCAGCAGGGACAGGGGGCGCGGGCCCCAGCATTTT. The chain carries TRBV27 and TRBJ1-5, with 11 bases fitting TRBD1. The length of the CDR3 is 13 residues. With V trimmed by 6 bases and J by 9 bases, 4 bases remained unmatched. Looked up from germline, CDR1 is MNHEY and CDR2 is SMNVEV (reference sequence).

V gene TRBV18 combines with J gene TRBJ2-5; the D gene is possibly TRBD1 (6 bases). Deletions cut 2 bases from V and 1 base from J, with 8 bases between. Germline V gene data show CDR1 as KGHSH and CDR2 as LQKENI. The CDR3 extends over 14 amino acids. This CDR3 is CASSPGTLQETQYF. The CDR3 bases are TGTGCCAGCTCACCAGGGACACTCCAAGAGACCCAGTACTTC. Full variable domain (remainder filled in from reference TRBV18 and TRBJ2-5): NAGVMQNPRHLVRRRGQEARLRCSPMKGHSHVYWYRQLPEEGLKFMVYLQKENIIDESGMPKERFSAEFPKEGPSILRIQQVVRGDSAAYFCASSPGTLQETQYFGPGTRLLVL.

In this sample, this clone turned up a few times. The chain links TRBV27 to TRBJ1-1; 12 bases map to TRBD1. The CDR3 is made up of 14 amino acids. Trimming cost V 6 bases and J 3 bases; bases outside gene matches: 2. Germline V gives CDR1 MNHEY, CDR2 SMNVEV (reference sequence). The CDR3 nucleotides are TGTGCCAGCAGCCGGGACAGGGGGCACACTGAAGCTTTCTTT. This sequence encodes CASSRDRGHTEAFF.

The rearrangement links TRBV6-5 to TRBJ1-1; 9 bases line up with TRBD1. Germline lookup yields CDR1 MNHEY and CDR2 SVGAGI. The V gene end was trimmed by 6 bases and the J gene end by 4 bases; junction bases not matched to a gene: 6. The CDR3 has 14 amino acids. The CDR3 protein is CASSSGQGTTEAFF. The CDR3 DNA reads TGTGCCAGCAGCTCAGGACAGGGGACCACTGAAGCTTTCTTT.

CDR3 DNA sequence: TGTGCCAGCAGCTTGGGGGGAACTCGCGCCTACGAGCAGTACTTC. Translation gives CASSLGGTRAYEQYF. This chain joins TRBV7-9 and TRBJ2-7; possible D gene TRBD2, 6 bases. The CDR3 consists of 15 residues. Trimming cost V 3 bases and J 2 bases, with 14 bases left between them. Germline CDR1 reads SEHNR; CDR2 reads FQNEAQ (reference sequence).

The rearrangement joins TRBV5-1 to TRBJ1-1; D might be TRBD1 (5 bases). Germline assignment: CDR1 SGHRS and CDR2 YFSETQ. The V end was cut by 4 bases, the J end by 0 bases, with 13 bases between. The CDR3 runs 15 residues. The CDR3 protein is CASSPGRGMNTEAFF. The DNA of the CDR3 is TGCGCCAGCAGCCCGGGGCGGGGGATGAACACTGAAGCTTTCTTT.

This clone was detected only once. The J gene is TRBJ2-7, the V gene TRBV5-1; TRBD1 agrees at 9 bases. CDR3 size: 16 residues. Per the germline V gene, CDR1 is SGHRS and CDR2 is YFSETQ. After removal of 0 bases from V and 0 bases from J, the junction contained 4 bases not matched to a gene. The chain's CDR3 is CASSLDPGQGSYEQYF. DNA for the CDR3: TGCGCCAGCAGCTTGGACCCGGGACAGGGCTCCTACGAGCAGTACTTC.

The rearrangement uses TRBV18 and TRBJ2-7; possibly TRBD2 for D (6 bases). In germline, CDR1 is KGHSH, CDR2 LQKENI. V dropped 0 bases and J dropped 0 bases, with 12 bases sitting between them. The CDR3 length is 16 residues. The CDR3 reads CASSPPGGARSYEQYF. Written as DNA, the CDR3 is TGTGCCAGCTCACCACCCGGAGGGGCCCGCTCCTACGAGCAGTACTTC.

This clone has just one count. The V call is TRBV19, the J call TRBJ2-5; D may correspond to TRBD1 or TRBD2 (5 bases each). V was cut by 5 bases and J by 0 bases, with 10 bases left in between. This CDR3 spans 14 amino acids. CDR1 and CDR2 (germline): LNHDA, SQIVND (reference sequence). The DNA of the CDR3 is TGTGCCAGTAGTCCGGGACGGAACCAAGAGACCCAGTACTTC. Translated, it gives CASSPGRNQETQYF.

V and J are TRBV2 and TRBJ2-1, with 7 bases identical to TRBD2. From germline, CDR1 is SNHLY and CDR2 FYNNEI. This CDR3 is 13 amino acids long. V shed 7 bases and J 8 bases; nucleotides not matched to a gene: 8. CDR3 coding DNA: TGTGCCAGCACGGGGCTAGCGGACTATGAGCAGTTCTTC. Residues: CASTGLADYEQFF.

J is TRBJ2-1 and V is TRBV5-6; 9 bases are a match to TRBD1. The V gene end was trimmed by 4 bases and the J gene end by 9 bases; junction bases not matched to a gene: 14. This CDR3 has 16 residues. Germline V gene lookup returns CDR1 SGHDT and CDR2 YYEEEE. The CDR3 here is CASSTNPGQGSSEQFF. CDR3 in DNA: TGTGCCAGCAGCACGAACCCGGGACAGGGTTCCTCTGAGCAGTTCTTC.

The table lists this clone with a few counts. The genes are TRBV15 and TRBJ2-7; D may be TRBD1 (6 bases). V dropped 6 bases and J dropped 6 bases, with 18 bases sitting between them. The CDR3 length is 14 residues. The germline V gene encodes CDR1 LNHNV and CDR2 YYDKDF (reference sequence). The CDR3 protein is CATSSTGKGGEQYF. The CDR3 DNA follows: TGTGCCACCAGTTCTACAGGGAAAGGTGGCGAGCAGTACTTC.

This clone was counted between two and nine times. This chain links TRBV9 with TRBJ2-7; 13 bases agree with TRBD2. CDR3 length equals 17 residues. The V and J ends lost 1 base and 2 bases, in that order; junction bases with no gene match: 6. Germline V lookup: CDR1 SGDLS, CDR2 YYNGEE. CDR3 sequence reads: CASSVSTSGRSTYEQYF. CDR3 DNA: TGTGCCAGCAGCGTATCGACTAGCGGGAGGTCTACCTACGAGCAGTACTTC.

The genes are TRBV18 and TRBJ1-5; possible D gene TRBD1, 6 bases. Per the germline V gene, CDR1 is KGHSH and CDR2 is LQKENI. The CDR3 has 12 amino acids. Deletions cut 4 bases from V and 5 bases from J, with 6 bases between. This CDR3 reads CASSRGHQPQHF. The CDR3 DNA is TGTGCCAGCTCACGGGGGCATCAGCCCCAGCATTTT.

J is TRBJ1-2 and V is TRBV9; 7 bases agree with TRBD1. The CDR3 extends over 15 amino acids. Germline assignment: CDR1 SGDLS and CDR2 YYNGEE. Trimming at V came to 0 bases and at J to 4 bases, leaving 6 bases not matched to a gene. The CDR3 nucleotides are TGTGCCAGCAGCGTAGGTGGTGGGACAGTCTATGGCTACACCTTC. It specifies CASSVGGGTVYGYTF.

The chain links TRBV30 to TRBJ1-3, with a possible D match to TRBD1 (5 bases). Trimming removed 4 bases at V and 4 bases at J, with 14 bases between. Germline CDR1 is GTSNPN and CDR2 is SVGIG (reference sequence). The CDR3 loop spans 14 amino acids. DNA for the CDR3: TGTGCCTGGATTTTGAAAGGGACGGGAAACACCATATATTTT. This translates into CAWILKGTGNTIYF. Drawing the rest from reference TRBV30 and TRBJ1-3, the complete variable domain is SQTIHQWPATLVQPVGSPLSLECTVEGTSNPNLYWYRQAAGRGLQLLFYSVGIGQISSEVPQNLSASRPQDRQFILSSKKLLLSDSGFYLCAWILKGTGNTIYFGEGSWLTVV.

The chain employs TRBV5-1 and TRBJ2-5; TRBD1 matches 7 bases. CDR3 length: 15 residues. CDR1 SGHRS and CDR2 YFSETQ come from the germline V gene. J lost 2 bases, V lost 3 bases, and 7 bases had no gene match. CDR3 bases: TGCGCCAGCAGCTCGGGTCCGGGACAGCAAGAGACCCAGTACTTC. Translation gives CASSSGPGQQETQYF.

The chain is built from TRBV6-1 and TRBJ1-5; D may be TRBD1 (5 bases). CDR3 length: 15 amino acids. CDR1 is MNHNS, CDR2 SASEGT, per germline. V was trimmed by 5 bases and J by 7 bases, leaving 18 bases between them. The CDR3 loop is CASSPEYGGGQPQHF. As DNA, the CDR3 is TGTGCCAGCAGTCCGGAATATGGGGGAGGACAGCCCCAGCATTTT.

The rearrangement joins TRBV7-9 to TRBJ1-3; 8 nucleotides match TRBD1. This CDR3 contains 16 residues. Trimming removed 4 bases from V and 10 bases from J; junction bases left unmatched: 15. Germline loops: CDR1 SEHNR, CDR2 FQNEAQ (reference sequence). This CDR3 is CASSSADRAPIETIYF. CDR3 in DNA: TGTGCCAGCAGCTCTGCGGACAGGGCACCCATTGAGACCATATATTTT.

The rearrangement joins TRBV6-1 to TRBJ1-1; TRBD1 might be the D (6 bases). The CDR3 runs to 15 residues. V dropped 6 bases and J dropped 5 bases, with 19 bases sitting between them. Germline V gene lookup returns CDR1 MNHNS and CDR2 SASEGT. The CDR3 sequence is CASREGGARGTEAFF. CDR3 DNA sequence: TGTGCCAGCAGAGAGGGGGGGGCCAGGGGAACTGAAGCTTTCTTT.

The chain recombines TRBV6-5 with TRBJ1-4; 8 bases match TRBD1. This CDR3 has 16 residues. With 4 bases clipped from V and 4 bases from J, the junction kept 8 bases outside the gene matches. CDR1 and CDR2 (germline): MNHEY, SVGAGI. CDR3 sequence reads: CASSSDWTGFNEKLFF. CDR3 nucleotides: TGTGCCAGCAGTTCCGATTGGACAGGGTTTAATGAAAAACTGTTTTTT.

V and J are TRBV5-4 and TRBJ1-1; possible D gene TRBD1, 6 bases. V lost 0 bases and J lost 5, with 11 bases in between. Germline V lookup: CDR1 SGHNT, CDR2 YYREEE (reference sequence). This CDR3 is built from 14 residues. CDR3: CASSLAQGQTEAFF. The CDR3 nucleotides are TGTGCCAGCAGCTTGGCCCAGGGGCAGACTGAAGCTTTCTTT. The whole variable domain, filled in from reference TRBV5-4 and TRBJ1-1, reads ETGVTQSPTHLIKTRGQQVTLRCSSQSGHNTVSWYQQALGQGPQFIFQYYREEENGRGNFPPRFSGLQFPNYSSELNVNALELDDSALYLCASSLAQGQTEAFFGQGTRLTVV.

V and J are TRBV2 and TRBJ2-1; D is uncertain. The V and J ends lost 6 bases and 3 bases respectively, with 15 bases between them. The germline V gene has CDR1 SNHLY and CDR2 FYNNEI. The CDR3 covers 15 residues. DNA for the CDR3: TGTGCCAGCAGCACGAGTGACTTCGTCTACAATGAGCAGTTCTTC. It encodes CASSTSDFVYNEQFF.

In regard to this clone: A read error may account for a junction end that differs from germline. Additional DNA sequences in this sample encode the identical CDR3. The V and J genes are TRBV28 and TRBJ2-5; D is possibly TRBD2 (6 bases). Germline-derived CDR1 and CDR2 are MDHEN and SYDVKM. CDR3 length: 13 residues. CDR3 in DNA: TGTGCCAGCAGTTTGGGCGGGGAAGAGACTCAGTACTTC. Encoded protein: CASSLGGEETQYF.